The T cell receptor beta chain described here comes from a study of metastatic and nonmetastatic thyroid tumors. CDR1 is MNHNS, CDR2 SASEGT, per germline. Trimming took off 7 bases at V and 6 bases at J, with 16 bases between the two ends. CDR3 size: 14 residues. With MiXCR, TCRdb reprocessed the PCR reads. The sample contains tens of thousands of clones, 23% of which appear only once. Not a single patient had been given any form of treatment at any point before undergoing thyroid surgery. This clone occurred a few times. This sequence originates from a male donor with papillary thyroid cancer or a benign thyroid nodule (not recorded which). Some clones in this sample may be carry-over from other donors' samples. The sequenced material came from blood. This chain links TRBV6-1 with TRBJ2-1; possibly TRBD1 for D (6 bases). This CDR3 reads CASIRGSRGNEQFF. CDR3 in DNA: TGTGCCAGCATAAGGGGAAGCAGGGGCAATGAGCAGTTCTTC.